The rows below give T cell receptor beta chains drawn from one sample of a study of blood T cell repertoires in COVID-19. The assay was immunoSEQ multiplex PCR, and TCRdb's table has in-frame clones only and misses some. The sample records 140,000 or so clones, around 90% being singletons. Source material: peripheral blood. All receptors come from a human donor in a cohort sampled during active COVID-19. Both conserved end residues are part of each CDR3. The D gene is left open where the match is weak. A row's size may be missing; if present it is once, few, many or a size class.

D,J,V,size,DNA,CDR3
TRBD1,TRBJ1-5,TRBV6-5,NA,TGTGCCAGCAGCAGGGGGCCTCAGCCCCAGCATTTT,CASSRGPQPQHF
NA,TRBJ2-7,TRBV5-1,NA,TGCGCCAGTCGAACAGACAGTAGCGAGCAGTACTTC,CASRTDSSEQYF
TRBD2,TRBJ2-5,TRBV10-2,once,TGCGCCAGCAGTGATCCTAGCGGGGGGCTCAGGGAGACCCAGTACTTC,CASSDPSGGLRETQYF
NA,TRBJ1-1,TRBV6-5,NA,TGTGCCAGCAGTTACTCCCGGGATTTGAACACTGAAGCTTTCTTT,CASSYSRDLNTEAFF
NA,TRBJ2-1,TRBV21-1,NA,TGTGCCAGCAGCAAGGGACAATGCTACAATGAGCAGTTCTTC,CASSKGQCYNEQFF
TRBD1,TRBJ1-2,TRBV7-3,NA,TGTGCCAGCAGCTTCAGCCGGGACAGGGGGGGCTACACCTTC,CASSFSRDRGGYTF
NA,TRBJ2-3,TRBV10-2,NA,TGCGCCAGCAGTACTCGGTTAGGAGCTAGCACAGATACGCAGTATTTT,CASSTRLGASTDTQYF
NA,TRBJ1-1,TRBV5-6,medium-sized,TGTGCCAGCAGCTTGGACAGGAGTGAAGCTTTCTTT,CASSLDRSEAFF
TRBD1,TRBJ2-7,TRBV19,NA,TGTGCCAGTAGTGCTCTGACAGGGCGCTACGAGCAGTACTTC,CASSALTGRYEQYF
NA,TRBJ1-3,TRBV9,NA,TGTGCCAGCAGCGTAGGCGTCTACTCTGGAAACACCATATATTTT,CASSVGVYSGNTIYF
TRBD1,TRBJ2-7,TRBV4-1,NA,TGCGCCAGCAGCCAAGATGGACTGGACAGGGGGCTGGTAGGCTCCTACGAGCAGTACTTC,CASSQDGLDRGLVGSYEQYF
NA,TRBJ2-1,TRBV6-4,NA,TGTGCCAGCAGTGACTCAAAGACAGGTTACAATGAGCAGTTCTTC,CASSDSKTGYNEQFF
NA,TRBJ2-1,TRBV5-1,NA,TGCGCCAGCAGCTTGATAGGTACAGGCAATGAGCAGTTCTTC,CASSLIGTGNEQFF
TRBD1,TRBJ1-2,TRBV7-3,once,TGTGCCAGCAGCTGGACAGGGGGCGAAGATGGCTACACCTTC,CASSWTGGEDGYTF
NA,TRBJ1-5,TRBV6-5,NA,TGTGCCAGCAGCGCTTACCAAGGGGGCAATCAGCCCCAGCATTTT,CASSAYQGGNQPQHF
NA,TRBJ1-1,TRBV10-3,NA,TGTGCCATCAGCACCGGAGGGCCCAACACTGAAGCTTTCTTT,CAISTGGPNTEAFF
TRBD2,TRBJ2-5,TRBV2,NA,TGTGCCAACAAGCGGGGAGGAGGAGAGACCCAGTACTTC,CANKRGGGETQYF
NA,TRBJ1-6,TRBV27,NA,TGTGCCAGCAGTTTGTCACGACATAAGGCGTATAATTCACCCCTCCACTTT,CASSLSRHKAYNSPLHF
NA,TRBJ1-1,TRBV19,NA,TGTGCCAGTAGTATAAACAGAACTCCAGCTTTCTTT,CASSINRTPAFF
NA,TRBJ1-2,TRBV30,NA,TGTGCCTGGAGTATTCCGTACGACAGTGCCTATGGCTACACCTTC,CAWSIPYDSAYGYTF
NA,TRBJ1-2,TRBV9,few,TGTGCCAGCAGCGCTGATTCGACAGTACTCTATGGCTACACCTTC,CASSADSTVLYGYTF
NA,TRBJ2-1,TRBV6-2/TRBV6-3,NA,TGTGCCAGCAGCACCCCGGTAGGAGGAATCTACAATGAGCAGTTCTTC,CASSTPVGGIYNEQFF
NA,TRBJ2-7,TRBV19,NA,TGTGCCAGTAGCCGGACAGCTTACGAGCAGTACTTC,CASSRTAYEQYF
NA,TRBJ1-4,TRBV20-1,NA,TGCAGTGGCTCGACGGGGGAAAAACTGTTTTTT,CSGSTGEKLFF
TRBD2,TRBJ2-3,TRBV4-3,NA,TGCGCCAGCAGCCAGAGGCCGGGACTAGCGGGATTAGATACGCAGTATTTT,CASSQRPGLAGLDTQYF
NA,TRBJ1-5,TRBV6-1,NA,TGTGCCAGCAGTGAAGCTGGGGCACAGCCCCAGCATTTT,CASSEAGAQPQHF
NA,TRBJ1-2,TRBV2,NA,TGTGCCAGCAGCGACAGACAGCGAACTTATGGCTACACCTTC,CASSDRQRTYGYTF
NA,TRBJ2-7,TRBV6-6,NA,TGTGCCAGCAGTTACGGGGGGGACATCTCCTACGAGCAGTACTTC,CASSYGGDISYEQYF
NA,TRBJ1-5,TRBV2,NA,TGTGCCAGCAGCCCCCTGGGAGGGGCAGGGCATAGCAATCAGCCCCAGCATTTT,CASSPLGGAGHSNQPQHF
TRBD1,TRBJ1-1,TRBV27,NA,TGTGCCAGTAACCAGGACAGGGAGGGAACTGAAGCTTTCTTT,CASNQDREGTEAFF
TRBD1,TRBJ2-2,TRBV5-1,few,TGCGCCAGCAGCCCGGGACAGCGCACCGGGGAGCTGTTTTTT,CASSPGQRTGELFF
TRBD1,TRBJ1-1,TRBV7-9,NA,TGTGCCAGCAGCCGGGACAGATCGAACACTGAAGCTTTCTTT,CASSRDRSNTEAFF
TRBD1,TRBJ1-2,TRBV5-8,NA,TGTGCCAGCAGCTACCGACAGGGGAATGGCTACACCTTC,CASSYRQGNGYTF
NA,TRBJ1-1,TRBV29-1,once,TGCAGCGTAAAGGGGAGGATGAACACTGAAGCTTTCTTT,CSVKGRMNTEAFF
NA,TRBJ1-6,TRBV5-1,NA,TGCGCCAGCAGCCCCGGAGCGGGGAATTCACCCCTCCACTTT,CASSPGAGNSPLHF
NA,TRBJ2-1,TRBV6-6,NA,TGTGCCAGCAGCCCCGCGGGTTACAATGAGCAGTTCTTC,CASSPAGYNEQFF
TRBD2,TRBJ2-2,TRBV5-4,NA,TGTGCCAGCAGCTCACGGGGGGGCCCCGGGGAGCTGTTTTTT,CASSSRGGPGELFF
TRBD1,TRBJ2-5,TRBV5-1,NA,TGCGCCAGCAGCGCCGGGACAGGGGGATCTTACGGGGAGACCCAGTACTTC,CASSAGTGGSYGETQYF
TRBD1,TRBJ1-1,TRBV6-5,NA,TGTGCCAGCCGATGGACAGGGGGCACTGAAGCTTTCTTT,CASRWTGGTEAFF
NA,TRBJ1-6,TRBV5-8,NA,TGTGCCAGCAGCTTGCATCAGGGGACACCCCTCCACTTT,CASSLHQGTPLHF
TRBD1,TRBJ2-7,TRBV9,NA,TGTGCCAGCAGCCGCACAGGGGACCCCTACGAGCAGTACTTC,CASSRTGDPYEQYF
NA,TRBJ2-1,TRBV21-1,NA,TGTGCCAGCAGCGGGCGGCGGGGCCGAAACAATGAGCAGTTCTTC,CASSGRRGRNNEQFF
NA,TRBJ2-3,TRBV3-1/TRBV3-2,NA,TGTGCCAGCAGCCAAGGGGGGGCAGATACGCAGTATTTT,CASSQGGADTQYF
NA,TRBJ1-2,TRBV27,few,TGTGCCAGCAGCTACCGGGAAGGGGGCTATGGCTACACCTTC,CASSYREGGYGYTF
NA,TRBJ1-3,TRBV10-3,NA,TGTGCCATCAGCCCGGACAGCCGCTCTGGAAACACCATATATTTT,CAISPDSRSGNTIYF
NA,TRBJ1-1,TRBV6-6,NA,TGTGCCAGCAGTCACGGGGGGAACACTGAAGCTTTCTTT,CASSHGGNTEAFF